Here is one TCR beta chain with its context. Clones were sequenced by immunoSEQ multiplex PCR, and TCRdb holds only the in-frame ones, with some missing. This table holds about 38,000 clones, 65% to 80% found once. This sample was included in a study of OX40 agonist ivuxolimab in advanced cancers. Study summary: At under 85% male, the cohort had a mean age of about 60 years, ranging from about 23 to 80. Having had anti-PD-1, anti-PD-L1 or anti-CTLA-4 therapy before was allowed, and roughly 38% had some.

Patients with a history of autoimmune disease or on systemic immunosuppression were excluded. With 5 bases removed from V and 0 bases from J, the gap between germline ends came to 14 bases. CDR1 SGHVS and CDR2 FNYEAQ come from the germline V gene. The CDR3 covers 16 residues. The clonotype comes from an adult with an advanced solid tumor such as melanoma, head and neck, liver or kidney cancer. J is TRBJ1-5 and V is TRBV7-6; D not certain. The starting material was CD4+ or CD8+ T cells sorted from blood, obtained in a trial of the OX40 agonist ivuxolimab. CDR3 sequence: CASSTIPGRSNQPQHF. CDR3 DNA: TGTGCCAGCAGCACAATCCCGGGCCGTAGCAATCAGCCCCAGCATTTT. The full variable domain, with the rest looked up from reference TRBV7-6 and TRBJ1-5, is GAGVSQSPRYKVTKRGQDVALRCDPISGHVSLYWYRQALGQGPEFLTYFNYEAQQDKSGLPNDRFSAERPEGSISTLTIQRTEQRDSAMYRCASSTIPGRSNQPQHFGDGTRLSIL.